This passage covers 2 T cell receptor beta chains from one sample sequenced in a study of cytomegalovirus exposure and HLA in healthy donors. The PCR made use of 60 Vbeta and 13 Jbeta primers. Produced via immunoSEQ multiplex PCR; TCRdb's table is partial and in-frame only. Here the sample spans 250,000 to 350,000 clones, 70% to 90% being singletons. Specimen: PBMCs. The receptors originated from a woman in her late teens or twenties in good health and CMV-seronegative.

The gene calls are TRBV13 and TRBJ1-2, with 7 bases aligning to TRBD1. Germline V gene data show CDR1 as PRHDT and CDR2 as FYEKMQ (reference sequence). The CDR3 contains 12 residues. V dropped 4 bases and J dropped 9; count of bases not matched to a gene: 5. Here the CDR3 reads CASSSTDRSYTF. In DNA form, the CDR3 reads TGTGCCAGCAGCTCGACGGACAGGAGCTACACCTTC.

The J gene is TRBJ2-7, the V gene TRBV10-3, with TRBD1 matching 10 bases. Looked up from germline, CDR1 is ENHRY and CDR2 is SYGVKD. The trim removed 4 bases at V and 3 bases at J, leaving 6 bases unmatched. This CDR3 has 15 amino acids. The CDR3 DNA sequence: TGTGCCATCAGTGCCGAGACAGGGGGCAACTACGAGCAGTACTTC. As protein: CAISAETGGNYEQYF.